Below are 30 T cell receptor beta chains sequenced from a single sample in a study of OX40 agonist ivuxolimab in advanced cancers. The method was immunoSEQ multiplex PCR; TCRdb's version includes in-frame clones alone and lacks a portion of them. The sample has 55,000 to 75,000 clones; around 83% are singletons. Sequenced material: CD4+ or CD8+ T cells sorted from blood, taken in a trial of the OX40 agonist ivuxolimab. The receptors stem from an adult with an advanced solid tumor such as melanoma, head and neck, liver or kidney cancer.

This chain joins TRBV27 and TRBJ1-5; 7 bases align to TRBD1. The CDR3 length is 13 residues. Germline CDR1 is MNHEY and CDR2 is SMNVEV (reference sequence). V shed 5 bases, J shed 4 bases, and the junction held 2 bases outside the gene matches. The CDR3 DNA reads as TGTGCCAGCAGTGGGACAGATAATCAGCCCCAGCATTTT. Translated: CASSGTDNQPQHF.

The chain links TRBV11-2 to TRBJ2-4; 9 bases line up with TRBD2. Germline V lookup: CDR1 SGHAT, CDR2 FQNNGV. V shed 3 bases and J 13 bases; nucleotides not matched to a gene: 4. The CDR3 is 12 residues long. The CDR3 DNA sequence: TGTGCCAGCAGCTTCGCTAGCGGGGTACAGTACTTC. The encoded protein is CASSFASGVQYF.

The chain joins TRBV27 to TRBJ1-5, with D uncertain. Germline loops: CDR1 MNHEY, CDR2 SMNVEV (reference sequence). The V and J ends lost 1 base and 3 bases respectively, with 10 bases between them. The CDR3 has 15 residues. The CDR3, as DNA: TGTGCCAGCAGTTTATGGGGAGCAAACAATCAGCCCCAGCATTTT. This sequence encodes CASSLWGANNQPQHF.

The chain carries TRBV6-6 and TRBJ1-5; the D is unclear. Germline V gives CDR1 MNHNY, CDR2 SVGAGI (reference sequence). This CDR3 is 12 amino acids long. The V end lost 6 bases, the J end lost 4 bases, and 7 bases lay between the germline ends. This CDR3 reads CASSGGNQPQHF. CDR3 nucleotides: TGTGCCAGCAGCGGAGGGAATCAGCCCCAGCATTTT.

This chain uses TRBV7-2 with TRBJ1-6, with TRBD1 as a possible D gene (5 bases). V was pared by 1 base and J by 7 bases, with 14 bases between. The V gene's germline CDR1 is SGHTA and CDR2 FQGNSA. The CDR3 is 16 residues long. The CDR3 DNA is TGTGCCAGCAGCTTAGGTGCATTGCAGGGAAATTCACCCCTCCACTTT. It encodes CASSLGALQGNSPLHF.

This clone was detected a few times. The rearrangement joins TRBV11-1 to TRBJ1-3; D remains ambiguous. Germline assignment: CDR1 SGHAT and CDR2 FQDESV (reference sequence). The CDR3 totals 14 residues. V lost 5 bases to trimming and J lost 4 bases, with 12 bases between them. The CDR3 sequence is CASSRRGSGNTIYF. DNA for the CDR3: TGTGCCAGCAGCCGACGAGGATCCGGAAACACCATATATTTT.

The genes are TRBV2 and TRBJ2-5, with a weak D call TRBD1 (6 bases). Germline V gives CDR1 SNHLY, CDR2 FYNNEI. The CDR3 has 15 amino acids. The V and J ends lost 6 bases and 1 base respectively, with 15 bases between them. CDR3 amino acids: CASSRQGQSQETQYF. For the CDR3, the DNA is TGTGCCAGCAGCAGACAAGGACAGAGCCAAGAGACCCAGTACTTC. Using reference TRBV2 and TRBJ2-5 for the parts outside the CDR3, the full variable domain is EPEVTQTPSHQVTQMGQEVILRCVPISNHLYFYWYRQILGQKVEFLVSFYNNEISEKSEIFDDQFSVERPDGSNFTLKIRSTKLEDSAMYFCASSRQGQSQETQYFGPGTRLLVL.

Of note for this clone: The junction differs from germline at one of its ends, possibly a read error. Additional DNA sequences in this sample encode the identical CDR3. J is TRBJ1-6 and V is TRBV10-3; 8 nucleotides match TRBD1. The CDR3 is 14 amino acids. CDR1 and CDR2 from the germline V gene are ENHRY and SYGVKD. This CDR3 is CATAGTGDNSPLHF. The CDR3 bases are TGCGCCACTGCGGGGACAGGAGATAATTCACCCCTCCACTTT.

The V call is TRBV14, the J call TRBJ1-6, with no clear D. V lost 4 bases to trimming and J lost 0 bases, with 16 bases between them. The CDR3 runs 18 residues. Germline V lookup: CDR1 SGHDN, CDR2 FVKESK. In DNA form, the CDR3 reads TGTGCCAGCAGCCGCGTAGCCCCGAGGAGCTCCTATAATTCACCCCTCCACTTT. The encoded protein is CASSRVAPRSSYNSPLHF.

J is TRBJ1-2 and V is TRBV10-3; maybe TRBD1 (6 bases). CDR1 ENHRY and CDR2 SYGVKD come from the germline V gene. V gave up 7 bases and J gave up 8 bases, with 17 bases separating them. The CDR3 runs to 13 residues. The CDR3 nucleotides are TGTGCCATCAAATTTTCAGGGGCGCAAGGCTACACCTTC. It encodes CAIKFSGAQGYTF.

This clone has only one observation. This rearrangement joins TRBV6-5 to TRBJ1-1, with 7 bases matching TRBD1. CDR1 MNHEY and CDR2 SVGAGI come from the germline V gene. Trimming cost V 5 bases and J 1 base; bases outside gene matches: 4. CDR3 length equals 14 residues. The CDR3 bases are TGTGCCAGCAGTGACCGACAGGGGAACACTGAAGCTTTCTTT. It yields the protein CASSDRQGNTEAFF.

This CDR3 reads CASSPRLAGGPTEETQYF. The CDR3 DNA follows: TGTGCCAGCAGCCCCCGACTAGCGGGAGGCCCGACCGAAGAGACCCAGTACTTC. The chain carries TRBV7-2 and TRBJ2-5; 13 nucleotides line up with TRBD2. This CDR3 comprises 18 residues. CDR1 and CDR2 (germline): SGHTA, FQGNSA. V was clipped by 5 bases and J by 3 bases; unmatched bases: 12.

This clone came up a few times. CDR3 residues: CASSFPRGSNYGYTF. The CDR3 nucleotides are TGTGCCAGCAGCTTCCCCAGGGGATCGAACTATGGCTACACCTTC. The chain has TRBV7-9 and TRBJ1-2; maybe TRBD1 (6 bases). Trimming removed 3 bases from V and 2 bases from J, with 13 bases in between. Germline CDR1 and CDR2: SEHNR and FQNEAQ (reference sequence). This CDR3 contains 15 residues.

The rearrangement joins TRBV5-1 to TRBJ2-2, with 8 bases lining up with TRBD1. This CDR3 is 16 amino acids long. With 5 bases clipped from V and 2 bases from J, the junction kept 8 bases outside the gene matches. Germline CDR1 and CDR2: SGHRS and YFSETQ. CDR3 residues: CASSQLTGANTGELFF. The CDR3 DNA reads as TGCGCCAGCAGTCAATTGACAGGGGCCAACACCGGGGAGCTGTTTTTT.

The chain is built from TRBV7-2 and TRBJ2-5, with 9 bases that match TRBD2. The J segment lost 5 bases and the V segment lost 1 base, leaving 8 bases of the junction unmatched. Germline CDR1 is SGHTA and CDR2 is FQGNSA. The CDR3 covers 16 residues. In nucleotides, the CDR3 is TGTGCCAGCAGCTTAGGCGGACTAGCGATTTCGGAGACCCAGTACTTC. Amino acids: CASSLGGLAISETQYF.

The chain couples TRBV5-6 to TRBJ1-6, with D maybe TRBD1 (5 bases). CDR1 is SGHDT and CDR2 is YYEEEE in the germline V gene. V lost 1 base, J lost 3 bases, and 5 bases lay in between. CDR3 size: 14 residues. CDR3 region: CASSLQGYNSPLHF. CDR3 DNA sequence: TGTGCCAGCAGCTTGCAGGGCTATAATTCACCCCTCCACTTT.

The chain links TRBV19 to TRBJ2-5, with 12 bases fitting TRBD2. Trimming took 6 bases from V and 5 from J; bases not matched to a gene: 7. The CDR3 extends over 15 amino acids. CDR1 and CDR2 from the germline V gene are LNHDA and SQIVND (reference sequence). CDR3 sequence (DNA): TGTGCCAGTAGCCCCGGACTAGCGGGGTCGGAGACCCAGTACTTC. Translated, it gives CASSPGLAGSETQYF. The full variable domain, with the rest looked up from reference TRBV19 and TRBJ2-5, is DGGITQSPKYLFRKEGQNVTLSCEQNLNHDAMYWYRQDPGQGLRLIYYSQIVNDFQKGDIAEGYSVSREKKESFPLTVTSAQKNPTAFYLCASSPGLAGSETQYFGPGTRLLVL.

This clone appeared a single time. The CDR3 loop is CASRRAGNRKETQYF. The CDR3 DNA follows: TGTGCCAGCAGACGTGCCGGAAACAGGAAAGAGACCCAGTACTTC. The V gene is TRBV7-8, the J gene TRBJ2-5, with a weak D call TRBD1 (5 bases). V was clipped by 6 bases and J by 3 bases, with 17 bases between them. CDR3 length: 15 residues. The germline V gene encodes CDR1 SGHVS and CDR2 FQNEAQ.

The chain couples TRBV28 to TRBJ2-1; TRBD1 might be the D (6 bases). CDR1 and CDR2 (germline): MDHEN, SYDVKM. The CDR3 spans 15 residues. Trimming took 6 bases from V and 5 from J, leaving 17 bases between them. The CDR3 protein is CASRPRGSLDNEQFF. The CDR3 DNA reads TGTGCCAGCAGGCCAAGGGGGTCATTGGACAATGAGCAGTTCTTC.

The CDR3 is CASSPPSRSEQYF. As DNA, the CDR3 is TGTGCCAGCTCACCACCGAGTAGATCCGAGCAGTACTTC. This sequence joins TRBV18 and TRBJ2-7; D remains unclear. CDR1 and CDR2 (germline): KGHSH, LQKENI. Trimming removed 0 bases at V and 6 bases at J, with 9 bases between. The CDR3 length is 13 residues. Based on the CDR3 plus reference TRBV18 and TRBJ2-7, the full variable domain is NAGVMQNPRHLVRRRGQEARLRCSPMKGHSHVYWYRQLPEEGLKFMVYLQKENIIDESGMPKERFSAEFPKEGPSILRIQQVVRGDSAAYFCASSPPSRSEQYFGPGTRLTVT.

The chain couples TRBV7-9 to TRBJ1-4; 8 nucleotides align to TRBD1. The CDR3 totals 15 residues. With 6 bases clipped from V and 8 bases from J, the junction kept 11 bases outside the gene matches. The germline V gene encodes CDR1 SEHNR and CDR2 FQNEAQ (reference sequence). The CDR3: CASSSDRGVAEKLFF. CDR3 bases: TGTGCCAGCAGTTCCGACAGGGGAGTTGCGGAAAAACTGTTTTTT.

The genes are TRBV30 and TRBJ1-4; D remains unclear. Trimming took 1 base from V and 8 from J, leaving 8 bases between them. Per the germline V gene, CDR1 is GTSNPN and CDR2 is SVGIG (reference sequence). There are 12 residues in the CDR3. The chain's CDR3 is CAWSAADEKLFF. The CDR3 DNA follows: TGTGCCTGGAGTGCGGCGGACGAAAAACTGTTTTTT.

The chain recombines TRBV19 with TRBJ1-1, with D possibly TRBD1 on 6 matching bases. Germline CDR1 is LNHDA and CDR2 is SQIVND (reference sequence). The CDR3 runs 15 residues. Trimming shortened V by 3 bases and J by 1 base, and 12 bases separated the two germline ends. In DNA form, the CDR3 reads TGTGCCAGTAGTATCCGGCAACAGGGGAACACTGAAGCTTTCTTT. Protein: CASSIRQQGNTEAFF.

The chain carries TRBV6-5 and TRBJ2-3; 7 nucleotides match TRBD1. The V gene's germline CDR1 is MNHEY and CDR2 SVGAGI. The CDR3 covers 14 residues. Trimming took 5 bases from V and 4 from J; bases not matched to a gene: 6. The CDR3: CASSRGQSPDTQYF. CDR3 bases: TGTGCCAGCAGTCGGGGACAGTCCCCAGATACGCAGTATTTT.

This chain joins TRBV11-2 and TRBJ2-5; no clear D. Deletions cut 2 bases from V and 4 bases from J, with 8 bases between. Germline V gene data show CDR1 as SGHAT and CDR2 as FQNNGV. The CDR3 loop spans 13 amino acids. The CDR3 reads CASSLPPPETQYF. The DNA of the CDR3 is TGTGCCAGCAGCTTACCGCCCCCAGAGACCCAGTACTTC.

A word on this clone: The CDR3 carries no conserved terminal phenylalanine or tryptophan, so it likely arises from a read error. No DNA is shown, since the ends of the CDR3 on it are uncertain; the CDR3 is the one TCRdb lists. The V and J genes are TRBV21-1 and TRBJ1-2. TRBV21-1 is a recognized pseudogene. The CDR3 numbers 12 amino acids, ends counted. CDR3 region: CASSKVRTVPIS.

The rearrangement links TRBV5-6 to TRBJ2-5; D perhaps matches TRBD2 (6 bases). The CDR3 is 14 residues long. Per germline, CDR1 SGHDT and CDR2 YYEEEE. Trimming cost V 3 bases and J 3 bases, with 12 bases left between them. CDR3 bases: TGTGCCAGCAGCTCCGAGGGACTCGAAGAGACCCAGTACTTC. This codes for CASSSEGLEETQYF.

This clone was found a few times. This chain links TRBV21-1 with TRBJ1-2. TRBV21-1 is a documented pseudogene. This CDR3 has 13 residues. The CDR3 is CASSKAWRYGYTF. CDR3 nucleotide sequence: TGTGCCAGCAGCAAAGCCTGGCGCTATGGCTACACCTTC.

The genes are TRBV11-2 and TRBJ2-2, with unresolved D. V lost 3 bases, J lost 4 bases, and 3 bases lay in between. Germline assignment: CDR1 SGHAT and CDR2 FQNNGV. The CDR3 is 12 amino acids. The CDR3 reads CASSFLTGELFF. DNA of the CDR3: TGTGCCAGCAGCTTCCTCACCGGGGAGCTGTTTTTT.

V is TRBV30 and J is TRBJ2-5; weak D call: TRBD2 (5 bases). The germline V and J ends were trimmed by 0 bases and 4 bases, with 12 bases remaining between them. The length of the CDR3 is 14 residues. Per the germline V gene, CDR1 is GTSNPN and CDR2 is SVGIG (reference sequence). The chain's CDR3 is CAWSVGLEGETQYF. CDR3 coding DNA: TGTGCCTGGAGTGTCGGCCTAGAGGGAGAGACCCAGTACTTC.